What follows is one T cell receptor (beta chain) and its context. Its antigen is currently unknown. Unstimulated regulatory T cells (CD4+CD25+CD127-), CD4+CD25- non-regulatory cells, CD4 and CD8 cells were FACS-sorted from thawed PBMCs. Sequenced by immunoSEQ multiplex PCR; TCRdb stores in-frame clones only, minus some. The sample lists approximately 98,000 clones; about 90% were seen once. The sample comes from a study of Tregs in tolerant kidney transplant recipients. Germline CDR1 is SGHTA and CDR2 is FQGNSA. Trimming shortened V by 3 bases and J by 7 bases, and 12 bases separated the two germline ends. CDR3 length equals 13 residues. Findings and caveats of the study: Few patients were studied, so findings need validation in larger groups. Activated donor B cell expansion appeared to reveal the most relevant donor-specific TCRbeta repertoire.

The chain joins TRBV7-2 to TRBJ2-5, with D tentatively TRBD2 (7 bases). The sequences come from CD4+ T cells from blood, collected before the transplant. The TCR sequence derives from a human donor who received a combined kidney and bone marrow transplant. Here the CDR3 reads CASSFGGAGTQYF. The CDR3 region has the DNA TGTGCCAGCAGCTTTGGGGGGGCGGGGACCCAGTACTTC.